This T cell receptor beta chain came from a study of blood T cell repertoires in COVID-19 (dated by TCRdb to about 2020). Context from the whole study: Collaborator samples came from the United States, Italy and Spain and covered acute and convalescent phases of COVID-19. Deeply sampled blood TCRbeta repertoires from subjects exposed to, actively infected with, or recovered from COVID-19 were included in the dataset. The samples were drawn from the first 160 participants of the ongoing ImmuneRACE study and from over 950 subjects provided by 6 global collaborators. The material from the prospective study consisted of cDNA or gDNA derived from T cells, B-cell-depleted T cells, or PBMCs. Sample metadata almost always included a de-identified subject ID, COVID-19 status, age in years and sex. A freely available public database, intended as a resource for researchers studying the immune response to SARS-CoV-2, is where the repertoires were released. HLA class I and class II types, where available, came from metadata supplied by the sample provider rather than from assay-based typing.

Each collaborating institution followed its own protocols to collect whole blood in K2EDTA tubes. Collaborator samples were shipped for TCRbeta analysis as frozen whole blood, isolated PBMCs, or DNA extracted from either sample type. Broad study findings and their caveats: The quantity of clinical and demographic metadata differed by source and by participant and was supplied without curation.

This clone has a single count. Its antigen is currently not known. Per-base qualities were not stored, and no clone one base away is much larger. TCRbeta CDR3 regions were amplified from genomic DNA by means of the immunoSEQ Assay, a bias-controlled multiplex PCR. Per the authors' processing: Within the assay, amplification of reference gene primers was used to estimate how many nucleated cells each sample contained. Sequence reads were collapsed and filtered to measure the absolute abundance of every unique TCRbeta CDR3 rearrangement. For each sample, productive Simpson clonality was calculated by taking the square root of Simpson's diversity index across productive rearrangements. TCRdb took over this immuneACCESS table, retaining in-frame rearrangements with V and J assigned. Such tables are incomplete; in checked studies, under half of the missing clones stem from an unresolved V gene, and the remainder is unexplained. D and trimming were read from the DNA, whereas the V and J calls and clone size are those reported in that table. This sample lists 65,000 to 75,000 clones; about 91% were detected once. Together, the top ten hold less than 15% of the sample.

V gives up 3 bases and J gives up 10 bases, and the segment between their germline ends measures 39 bases. CDR3 length: 21 amino acids, cysteine to phenylalanine. Kept here is only the CDR3 DNA, which spans 63 bases and is read in frame from base 1. The germline V gene encodes CDR1 WSHSY and CDR2 SAAADI. The sequenced sample consisted of peripheral blood. The sequence was obtained from a human donor with active COVID-19. The donor label of this sample is uncertain. The chain employs TRBV10-2 and TRBJ1-1; the D gene cannot be resolved reliably. The nucleotide sequence is given as TGCGCCAGCAGTGAAAGGCTCGCAAGTCTGGCTCGGGGAGCCGGGAATGGAGGAGCTTTCTTT. Its protein reads: CASSERLASLARGAGNGGAFF.